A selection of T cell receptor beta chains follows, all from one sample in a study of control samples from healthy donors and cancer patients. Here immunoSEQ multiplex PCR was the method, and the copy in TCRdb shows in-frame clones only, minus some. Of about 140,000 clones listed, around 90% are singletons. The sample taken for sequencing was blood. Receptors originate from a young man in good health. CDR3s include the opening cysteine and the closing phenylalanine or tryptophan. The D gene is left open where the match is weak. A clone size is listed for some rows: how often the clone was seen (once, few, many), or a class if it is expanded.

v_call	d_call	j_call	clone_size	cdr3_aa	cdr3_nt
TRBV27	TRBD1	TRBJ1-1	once	CASSRPRDRNTEAFF	TGTGCCAGCAGTAGGCCCCGGGACAGGAACACTGAAGCTTTCTTT
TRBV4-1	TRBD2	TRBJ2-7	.	CASSQEGSGIGEQYF	TGCGCCAGCAGCCAAGAGGGTAGCGGGATAGGCGAGCAGTACTTC
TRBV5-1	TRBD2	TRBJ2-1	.	CASSLWTPPSGSVAGNEQFF	TGCGCCAGCAGCTTGTGGACTCCTCCTAGCGGGAGCGTGGCGGGGAATGAGCAGTTCTTC
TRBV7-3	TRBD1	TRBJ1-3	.	CASSQTGTGNTIYF	TGTGCCAGCAGCCAGACAGGGACTGGAAACACCATATATTTT
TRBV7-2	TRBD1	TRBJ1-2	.	CASSTQQGALGYTF	TGTGCCAGCAGCACCCAACAGGGGGCGCTTGGCTACACCTTC
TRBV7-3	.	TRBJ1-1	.	CASSAVRGRNTEAFF	TGTGCCAGCAGCGCAGTCCGAGGACGGAACACTGAAGCTTTCTTT
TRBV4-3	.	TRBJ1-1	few	CASSQELGAHTEAFF	TGCGCCAGCAGCCAGGAACTTGGGGCCCACACTGAAGCTTTCTTT
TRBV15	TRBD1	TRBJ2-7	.	CATSRVGTGGAYEQYF	TGTGCCACCAGCAGAGTGGGGACAGGGGGCGCCTACGAGCAGTACTTC
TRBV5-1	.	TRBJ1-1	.	CASSPELGETEAFF	TGCGCCAGCAGCCCGGAGCTTGGGGAAACTGAAGCTTTCTTT
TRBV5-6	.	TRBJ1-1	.	CASSFPGRNTEAFF	TGTGCCAGCAGCTTCCCGGGACGGAACACTGAAGCTTTCTTT
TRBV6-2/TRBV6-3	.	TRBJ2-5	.	CASSYFVQETQYF	TGTGCCAGCAGTTACTTTGTACAAGAGACCCAGTACTTC
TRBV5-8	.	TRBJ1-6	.	CASTHGVGSPLHF	TGTGCCAGCACCCACGGTGTGGGTTCACCCCTCCACTTT
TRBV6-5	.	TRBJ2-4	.	CASNRDKNIQYF	TGTGCCAGCAACAGGGATAAAAACATTCAGTACTTC
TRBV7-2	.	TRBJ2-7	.	CASSPQGFSYEQYF	TGTGCCAGCAGCCCACAGGGTTTCTCCTACGAGCAGTACTTC
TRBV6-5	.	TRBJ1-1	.	CASRRWTAYNEAFF	TGTGCCAGCAGGAGATGGACAGCCTATAACGAAGCTTTCTTT
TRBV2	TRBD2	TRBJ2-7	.	CASSVGLAGFSSYEQYF	TGTGCCAGCAGTGTGGGACTAGCGGGGTTTAGCTCCTACGAGCAGTACTTC
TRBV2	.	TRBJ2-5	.	CASSVRGAWTQYF	TGTGCCAGCAGCGTCAGGGGGGCATGGACCCAGTACTTC
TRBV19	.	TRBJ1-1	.	CASRRLLSNTEAFF	TGTGCCAGTAGGAGACTGCTCTCGAACACTGAAGCTTTCTTT
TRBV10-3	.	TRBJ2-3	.	CAISGSSGRAADTQYF	TGTGCCATCAGTGGGAGTAGCGGTCGAGCGGCAGATACGCAGTATTTT
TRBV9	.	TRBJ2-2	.	CASSVVGSVGELFF	TGTGCCAGCAGCGTAGTTGGGTCGGTCGGGGAGCTGTTTTTT
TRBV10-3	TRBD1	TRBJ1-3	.	CAISGGRQGGSGNTIYF	TGTGCCATCAGTGGGGGGCGACAGGGTGGTTCTGGAAACACCATATATTTT
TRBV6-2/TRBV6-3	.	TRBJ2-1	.	CASSYNSNSKQFF	TGTGCCAGCAGTTATAACAGTAACAGCAAGCAGTTCTTC
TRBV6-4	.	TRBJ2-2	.	CASSDSKGRLVPGELFF	TGTGCCAGCAGTGACTCGAAAGGGCGCCTAGTACCCGGGGAGCTGTTTTTT
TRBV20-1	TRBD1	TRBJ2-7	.	CSASATGDVTYEQYF	TGCAGTGCTAGTGCAACAGGGGATGTCACCTACGAGCAGTACTTC
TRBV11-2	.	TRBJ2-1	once	CASRIVGIPYNEQFF	TGTGCCAGCAGGATAGTGGGGATTCCCTACAATGAGCAGTTCTTC
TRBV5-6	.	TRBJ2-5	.	CASSLVPAGQETQYF	TGTGCCAGCAGCTTGGTTCCAGCGGGCCAAGAGACCCAGTACTTC
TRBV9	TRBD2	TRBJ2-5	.	CASSLAGDSYQETQYF	TGTGCCAGCAGTCTAGCGGGGGATTCCTACCAAGAGACCCAGTACTTC
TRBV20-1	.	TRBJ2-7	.	CSASPGREQYF	TGCAGTGCGTCCCCGGGGAGGGAGCAGTACTTC
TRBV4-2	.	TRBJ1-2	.	CASTKDRTYGYTF	TGTGCCAGCACCAAAGACAGGACCTATGGCTACACCTTC
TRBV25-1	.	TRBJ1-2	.	CASSDLGLNYGYTF	TGTGCCAGCAGTGACTTGGGGCTTAACTATGGCTACACCTTC
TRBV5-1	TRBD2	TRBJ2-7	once	CASSLNLAAGDSYEQYF	TGCGCCAGCAGCTTAAACCTAGCGGCGGGGGACTCCTACGAGCAGTACTTC
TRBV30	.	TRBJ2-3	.	CAWRGADTQYF	TGTGCTTGGAGGGGTGCAGATACGCAGTATTTT
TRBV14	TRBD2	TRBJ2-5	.	CASSQRGGRETQYF	TGTGCCAGCAGCCAACGGGGGGGTAGAGAGACCCAGTACTTC
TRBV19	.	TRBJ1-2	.	CASSIAGARTYGYTF	TGTGCCAGTAGTATAGCAGGGGCCCGTACCTATGGCTACACCTTC
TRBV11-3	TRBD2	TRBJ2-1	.	CASSPGLAGEQFF	TGTGCCAGCAGCCCGGGACTAGCGGGTGAGCAGTTCTTC
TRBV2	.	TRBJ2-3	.	CASGAVLDTQYF	TGTGCCAGCGGTGCCGTATTGGATACGCAGTATTTT
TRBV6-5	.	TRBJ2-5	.	CASTRQVEDETQYF	TGTGCCAGCACCCGACAGGTTGAGGATGAGACCCAGTACTTC
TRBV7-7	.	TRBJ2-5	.	CASSFDGGQTQYF	TGTGCCAGCAGCTTTGACGGGGGACAGACCCAGTACTTC
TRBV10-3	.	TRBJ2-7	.	CAIKEVGGLYEQYF	TGTGCCATCAAGGAGGTCGGGGGGCTCTACGAGCAGTACTTC
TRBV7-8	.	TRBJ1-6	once	CASTLRTTGYNSPLHF	TGTGCCAGCACCCTCCGTACGACAGGCTATAATTCACCCCTCCACTTT
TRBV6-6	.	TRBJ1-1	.	CASSSEAFF	TGTGCCAGCAGCTCTGAAGCTTTCTTT
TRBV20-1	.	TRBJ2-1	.	CSASTILNEQFF	TGCAGTGCTAGTACGATTCTCAATGAGCAGTTCTTC
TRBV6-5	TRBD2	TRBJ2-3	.	CASFSGGRGTDTQYF	TGTGCCAGCTTTTCGGGCGGGAGGGGCACAGATACGCAGTATTTT
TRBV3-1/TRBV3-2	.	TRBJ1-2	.	CASSQDSGGRGYTF	TGTGCCAGCAGCCAAGACAGCGGGGGCCGAGGCTACACCTTC
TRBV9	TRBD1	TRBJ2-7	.	CASSPGQGVEQYF	TGTGCCAGCAGCCCGGGACAGGGGGTCGAGCAGTACTTC
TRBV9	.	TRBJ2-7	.	CASSPTPLGREQYF	TGTGCCAGCAGCCCCACCCCCCTGGGTCGCGAGCAGTACTTC
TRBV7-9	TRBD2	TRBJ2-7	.	CASSLQTSGGSYEQYF	TGTGCCAGCAGCTTACAGACTAGCGGGGGCTCCTACGAGCAGTACTTC
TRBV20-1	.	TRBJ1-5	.	CSAVNTGPQHF	TGCAGTGCTGTTAATACAGGGCCCCAGCATTTT
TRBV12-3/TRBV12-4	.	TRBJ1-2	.	CASSLGEGWGYTF	TGTGCCAGCAGTTTGGGGGAAGGTTGGGGCTACACCTTC
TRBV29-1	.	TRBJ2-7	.	CSVGQGINEQYF	TGCAGCGTTGGTCAGGGGATCAACGAGCAGTACTTC
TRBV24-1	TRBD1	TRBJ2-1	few	CATAGTGGRDEQFF	TGTGCCACCGCTGGGACAGGGGGTCGGGATGAGCAGTTCTTC
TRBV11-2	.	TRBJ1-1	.	CASSLPEGGLNTEAFF	TGTGCCAGCAGCCTTCCCGAGGGCGGGTTGAACACTGAAGCTTTCTTT
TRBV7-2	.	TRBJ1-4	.	CASSYDSSNEKLFF	TGTGCCAGCAGCTACGACAGTTCCAATGAAAAACTGTTTTTT
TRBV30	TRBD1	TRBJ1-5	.	CAWSWGTGDQPQHF	TGTGCCTGGAGTTGGGGGACAGGGGATCAGCCCCAGCATTTT